Following are 6 T cell receptor beta chains from one sample sequenced in a study of vaccination effects on CD4 cells after COVID-19. Antigen-specific CD4+ T cells were expanded with viral peptide pools in the ViraFEST assay before sequencing. Upon completion of more than 9 days in culture, CD4+ T cells were isolated. Nobody among the vaccine recipients had prior SARS-CoV-2 infection (nucleocapsid antibodies were negative). The protocol was immunoSEQ multiplex PCR, while the TCRdb copy is restricted to in-frame clones and leaves out a portion. The profile shows roughly 35,000 clones, around 73% of them singletons. These receptors have no identified antigens. The sample consisted of CD4+ T cells from PBMCs cultured with HCoV-OC43 spike peptides, taken before COVID-19 vaccination. Indicated subset: HCoV-OC43 spike overlapping peptide pool stimulation. The receptors come from a human donor who received a COVID-19 vaccine.

The chain employs TRBV4-1 and TRBJ2-6; maybe TRBD1 (5 bases). V was cut by 4 bases and J by 0 bases, with 19 bases left in between. CDR1 and CDR2 (germline): MGHRA, YSYEKL. This CDR3 is 19 amino acids long. Here the CDR3 reads CASSLTDILESSGANVLTF. DNA of the CDR3: TGCGCCAGCAGCCTAACGGACATCCTAGAATCCTCTGGGGCCAACGTCCTGACTTTC.

In DNA form, the CDR3 reads TGTGCCAGCAGTGACAGCGGGGGGAACACCGGGGAGCTGTTTTTT. Encoded protein: CASSDSGGNTGELFF. The chain uses TRBV6-4 and TRBJ2-2; 8 nucleotides match TRBD2. The trim removed 2 bases at V and 1 base at J, leaving 0 bases unmatched. Germline V CDR1 and CDR2: MRHNA, SNTAGT. The CDR3 is 15 amino acids.

This chain joins TRBV20-1 and TRBJ1-2; D gene ambiguous. This CDR3 comprises 11 residues. The ends were cut back, 4 bases at V and 6 bases at J, with 9 bases in the middle. Germline V gene sequence: CDR1 DFQATT, CDR2 SNEGSKA (reference sequence). The CDR3 coding sequence is TGCAGTGCTACAGGAAATGATGGCTACACCTTC. This translates into CSATGNDGYTF.

The rearrangement uses TRBV19 and TRBJ1-5; no clear D gene. Trimming pared 3 bases from V and 0 bases from J, leaving 12 bases between. This CDR3 comprises 16 residues. The V gene's germline CDR1 is LNHDA and CDR2 SQIVND (reference sequence). CDR3 bases: TGTGCCAGTAGTATGATGGATGGTGGTAGCAATCAGCCCCAGCATTTT. Protein sequence: CASSMMDGGSNQPQHF.

V gene TRBV6-1 combines with J gene TRBJ1-2; D call uncertain. This CDR3 spans 15 amino acids. Trimming shortened V by 1 base and J by 3 bases, and 12 bases separated the two germline ends. Germline V lookup: CDR1 MNHNS, CDR2 SASEGT. The CDR3 region has the DNA TGTGCCAGCAGTGAAGGGCAGGCCCCATACTATGGCTACACCTTC. Encoded protein: CASSEGQAPYYGYTF.

This chain links TRBV3-1 (or the pseudogene TRBV3-2) with TRBJ2-5, with a weak D call TRBD2 (5 bases). The V gene lost 2 bases and the J gene lost 1 base, with 11 bases spanning the gap. This CDR3 region has 15 residues. Per germline, CDR1 LGHDT and CDR2 YNNKEL (reference sequence). CDR3 nucleotides: TGTGCCAGCAGCCAAATCCGGGAAATCCAAGAGACCCAGTACTTC. As protein: CASSQIREIQETQYF.